Listed here are 13 T cell receptor beta chains from one sample, sequenced in a study of blood T cell repertoires in COVID-19. The table came from immunoSEQ multiplex PCR; TCRdb's copy has only in-frame clones and leaves some out. The sample contains some 700,000 clones, about 90% of which appear only once. The sequenced sample consisted of peripheral blood. The receptors originated from a woman under 30 with acute or convalescent COVID-19.

J is TRBJ1-1 and V is TRBV10-3, with TRBD1 matching 7 bases. CDR3 length equals 13 residues. With V trimmed by 10 bases and J by 1 base, 6 bases remained unmatched. CDR1 is ENHRY, CDR2 SYGVKD, per germline. The CDR3 DNA sequence: TGTGCCACCAGGGGGAGCGAGAACACTGAAGCTTTCTTT. This translates into CATRGSENTEAFF.

The chain carries TRBV7-3 and TRBJ1-1; weak D call: TRBD1 (5 bases). The V end was cut by 5 bases, the J end by 7 bases, with 17 bases between. The germline gives CDR1 SGHTA, CDR2 FQGTGA. This CDR3 spans 14 amino acids. The CDR3 DNA reads as TGTGCCAGCAGCCCCACCGGGGGACGGGTTGAAGCTTTCTTT. As protein: CASSPTGGRVEAFF. The whole variable domain, remainder taken from reference TRBV7-3 and TRBJ1-1, is GAGVSQTPSNKVTEKGKYVELRCDPISGHTALYWYRQSLGQGPEFLIYFQGTGAADDSGLPNDRFFAVRPEGSVSTLKIQRTERGDSAVYLCASSPTGGRVEAFFGQGTRLTVV.

The chain recombines TRBV28 with TRBJ1-2; D possibly corresponds to TRBD1 (6 bases). Germline V gives CDR1 MDHEN, CDR2 SYDVKM. This CDR3 region has 13 residues. V was shortened by 2 bases and J by 4 bases, with 8 bases between the two germline ends. In DNA form, the CDR3 reads TGTGCCAGCAGTTTAGGACAGCGCTATGGCTACACCTTC. Translation: CASSLGQRYGYTF.

In its sample, this clone was seen a few times. This sequence joins TRBV6-5 and TRBJ2-7, with D possibly matching TRBD1 (5 bases). This CDR3 spans 13 amino acids. Germline CDR1 is MNHEY and CDR2 is SVGAGI. Between the trimmed V and J ends, which lost 9 bases and 4 bases, there was a span of 16 bases. The CDR3 sequence: CASRPLTEYEQYF. CDR3 sequence (DNA): TGTGCCAGTAGGCCGCTGACAGAGTACGAGCAGTACTTC.

This clone was picked up one time. The V gene is TRBV5-6, the J gene TRBJ2-7; D is perhaps TRBD1 (6 bases). V shed 7 bases and J shed 2 bases, with 10 bases lying between them. Germline CDR1 SGHDT, CDR2 YYEEEE. The CDR3 is 12 amino acids. In DNA, the CDR3 is TGTGCCAGCGGGGGCCTAACCTACGAGCAGTACTTC. It yields the protein CASGGLTYEQYF.

The chain is built from TRBV9 and TRBJ1-1; 7 positions match TRBD1. The CDR3 spans 14 residues. V dropped 1 base and J dropped 1; count of bases not matched to a gene: 1. The germline V gene has CDR1 SGDLS and CDR2 YYNGEE. CDR3 DNA: TGTGCCAGCAGCGTACACAGGGGGAACACTGAAGCTTTCTTT. Amino acid sequence: CASSVHRGNTEAFF.

The V gene is TRBV6-5, the J gene TRBJ1-5; possibly TRBD1 for D (6 bases). The CDR3 totals 14 residues. Looked up from germline, CDR1 is MNHEY and CDR2 is SVGAGI. V lost 5 bases to trimming and J lost 7 bases, with 15 bases between them. CDR3: CASSKTTGTQPQHF. CDR3 nucleotides: TGTGCCAGCAGTAAAACGACAGGAACACAGCCCCAGCATTTT.

This chain links TRBV7-2 with TRBJ2-7; 8 positions agree with TRBD1. The J segment lost 3 bases and the V segment lost 1 base, leaving 5 bases of the junction unmatched. This CDR3 region has 15 residues. Germline CDR1 SGHTA, CDR2 FQGNSA. The CDR3, as DNA: TGTGCCAGCAGCTTAGAAGGGACAGGACTCTACGAGCAGTACTTC. Translating gives CASSLEGTGLYEQYF.

This chain links TRBV6-1 with TRBJ1-1, with D hard to call. Trimming stripped 1 base from V and 1 base from J, with 10 bases between. The CDR3 has 15 amino acids. The V gene's germline CDR1 is MNHNS and CDR2 SASEGT. The CDR3 loop is CASSEVGSGNTEAFF. DNA for the CDR3: TGTGCCAGCAGTGAAGTCGGTAGCGGGAACACTGAAGCTTTCTTT.

The J gene is TRBJ1-4, the V gene TRBV5-1; D might be TRBD1 (5 bases). CDR3 size: 16 residues. The V end was cut by 0 bases, the J end by 1 base, with 10 bases between. CDR1 and CDR2 (germline): SGHRS, YFSETQ. The CDR3 spells CASSLGIGGTNEKLFF. As DNA, the CDR3 is TGCGCCAGCAGCTTGGGGATCGGGGGAACTAATGAAAAACTGTTTTTT.

The genes are TRBV5-1 and TRBJ1-2, with D unclear. Germline V lookup: CDR1 SGHRS, CDR2 YFSETQ. Trimming pared 0 bases from V and 5 bases from J, leaving 11 bases between. This CDR3 contains 14 residues. CDR3 sequence reads: CASSLGAVAYGYTF. In nucleotides, the CDR3 is TGCGCCAGCAGCTTGGGGGCAGTCGCTTATGGCTACACCTTC.

This chain links TRBV19 with TRBJ2-4; 7 bases line up with TRBD2. Germline values: CDR1 LNHDA, CDR2 SQIVND (reference sequence). The CDR3 contains 14 residues. The ends lost 4 bases at V and 0 bases at J; junction bases unmatched: 0. The CDR3 reads CASSRGGAKNIQYF. The CDR3 DNA sequence: TGTGCCAGTAGTAGGGGGGGAGCCAAAAACATTCAGTACTTC.

The rearrangement uses TRBV7-8 and TRBJ1-2; no clear D gene. Germline V gives CDR1 SGHVS, CDR2 FQNEAQ. The germline V and J ends were trimmed by 5 bases and 4 bases, with 14 bases remaining between them. This CDR3 region has 14 residues. CDR3 nucleotide sequence: TGTGCCAGCAGCCCCGCGGGGTCAGTCTATGGCTACACCTTC. Protein: CASSPAGSVYGYTF.